One sample yielded the 13 T cell receptor beta chains listed below, sequenced in a study of Graves' ophthalmopathy and Graves' hyperthyroidism. The sequenced template was RNA, covering the TCR beta CDR3 region. The first round was an RT-PCR with HTBI primers, and the second round was a multiplex PCR. TCRdb ran MiXCR on the multiplex PCR reads and lists one entry per CDR3 protein. The profile shows some 410,000 distinct CDR3 sequences, approximately 21% of them singletons. The sequenced sample consisted of peripheral blood. Receptors originate from a woman under 30 with stable Graves' hyperthyroidism.

Comments on this clonotype: One junction end does not reproduce the germline sequence, and a read error may be involved. V and J are TRBV12-3 or TRBV12-4 and TRBJ2-7; 8 positions match TRBD2. The CDR3 consists of 15 residues. CDR3 amino acids: CASSSLTSASFEQYF. DNA for the CDR3: TGTGCCAGCAGCTCACTGACTAGCGCGTCCTTCGAGCAGTACTTC.

At least ten counts were recorded for this clonotype. The chain joins TRBV10-3 to TRBJ1-2; D ambiguous. Germline-derived CDR1 and CDR2 are ENHRY and SYGVKD. The CDR3 has 13 residues. V was clipped by 0 bases and J by 8 bases, with 10 bases between them. The CDR3 sequence is CAISESEVEGYTF. The CDR3, as DNA: TGTGCCATCAGTGAGTCAGAGGTAGAAGGCTACACCTTC.

Many counts were recorded for this clonotype. The chain has TRBV30 and TRBJ2-5; no definite D call. The germline V and J ends were trimmed by 7 bases and 0 bases, with 12 bases remaining between them. The CDR3 length is 13 residues. Germline-derived CDR1 and CDR2 are GTSNPN and SVGIG (reference sequence). CDR3 sequence: CASKRFYQETQYF. In DNA form, the CDR3 reads TGTGCCTCCAAGAGGTTCTACCAAGAGACCCAGTACTTC.

This chain links TRBV4-1 with TRBJ1-5, with D possibly matching TRBD1 (6 bases). Looked up from germline, CDR1 is MGHRA and CDR2 is YSYEKL. The V gene lost 6 bases and the J gene lost 4 bases, with 13 bases spanning the gap. This CDR3 comprises 14 residues. The CDR3 region has the DNA TGCGCCAGCAGACATACAGGGTCAAATCAGCCCCAGCATTTT. This codes for CASRHTGSNQPQHF.

This clonotype appeared many times. The chain couples TRBV12-3 or TRBV12-4 to TRBJ2-5; 7 bases line up with TRBD1. This CDR3 comprises 15 residues. J was trimmed by 4 bases and V by 1 base; bases with no gene match: 6. Here the CDR3 reads CASSLENRGGETQYF. The DNA for the CDR3 is TGTGCCAGCAGTTTAGAGAACAGGGGTGGAGAGACCCAGTACTTC.

The sample holds many counts of this clonotype. The rearrangement uses TRBV28 and TRBJ2-7, with 9 bases lining up with TRBD1. The CDR3 totals 13 residues. Germline CDR1 is MDHEN and CDR2 is SYDVKM. V lost 8 bases, J lost 6 bases, and 8 bases stayed unmatched. The CDR3 region has the DNA TGTGCCAGCTCCACAGGGGGCTCAGCCGAGCAGTACTTC. This encodes CASSTGGSAEQYF.

This clonotype was seen repeatedly, ten times or more. The J gene is TRBJ1-2, the V gene TRBV7-9; 7 positions agree with TRBD1. CDR1 and CDR2 (germline): SEHNR, FQNEAQ (reference sequence). The CDR3 totals 12 residues. Trimming removed 5 bases from V and 8 bases from J; junction bases left unmatched: 5. CDR3 sequence reads: CASSTWDRGYTF. Here the CDR3 DNA reads TGTGCCAGCAGCACCTGGGACAGAGGCTACACCTTC.

This clonotype was picked up many times. This chain joins TRBV6-1 and TRBJ2-7, with 7 nucleotides matching TRBD2. CDR1 MNHNS and CDR2 SASEGT come from the germline V gene. The junction had 11 bases not matched to a gene; V was cut back by 6 bases and J by 0 bases. The CDR3 runs 16 residues. The CDR3 nucleotides are TGTGCCAGCAGCCGTGGTGTGGGAGGGCGCTCCTACGAGCAGTACTTC. Translation: CASSRGVGGRSYEQYF.

Of note for this clonotype: It may be a read error: a sequence one base away is much more abundant. The J gene is TRBJ1-2, the V gene TRBV18, with no clear D. Germline V gene sequence: CDR1 KGHSH, CDR2 LQKENI. The CDR3 has 14 residues. The CDR3 spells CASSPITDRYGYAF. CDR3 bases: TGTGCCAGCTCACCTATCACAGATCGCTATGGCTACGCCTTC.

This clonotype was found many times. The CDR3 loop is CASSLDLLRLHEQYF. CDR3 nucleotide sequence: TGTGCCAGCAGCTTAGATCTTCTCAGGCTCCACGAGCAGTACTTC. This rearrangement joins TRBV11-2 to TRBJ2-7; D is uncertain. The CDR3 length is 15 residues. Between the trimmed V and J ends, which lost 0 bases and 5 bases, there was a span of 14 bases. The V gene's germline CDR1 is SGHAT and CDR2 FQNNGV.

The chain is built from TRBV4-1 and TRBJ2-7; tentatively, D is TRBD1 or TRBD2 (8 bases each). The germline gives CDR1 MGHRA, CDR2 YSYEKL. The CDR3 contains 20 residues. V was clipped by 1 base and J by 6 bases, with 31 bases between them. This CDR3 reads CASSQGRDRSLAGNAGEQYF. For the CDR3, the DNA is TGCGCCAGCAGCCAAGGGAGGGACAGGAGCTTAGCGGGGAATGCCGGCGAGCAGTACTTC.

This clonotype was recorded at least ten times. This may be a read error: a much more frequent sequence differs by one nucleotide. This chain joins TRBV6-1 and TRBJ2-5; a weak D match, TRBD2 (6 bases). The V end lost 10 bases, the J end lost 1 base, and 13 bases lay between the germline ends. The V gene's germline CDR1 is MNHNS and CDR2 SASEGT. This CDR3 contains 13 residues. The CDR3 protein is CANRSSGQETQYF. CDR3 coding DNA: TGTGCCAACAGAAGTAGCGGCCAAGAGACCCAGTACTTC.

V usage is TRBV7-2 and J usage is TRBJ1-1; D unresolved. The V end lost 0 bases, the J end lost 11 bases, and 7 bases lay between the germline ends. CDR1 is SGHTA and CDR2 is FQGNSA in the germline V gene. This CDR3 is built from 11 residues. In DNA, the CDR3 is TGTGCCAGCAGCTTAGCTACCTACGCTTTCTTT. Translated: CASSLATYAFF.